The 5 T cell receptor beta chains below all came from one sample that was sequenced in a study of blood T cell repertoires in COVID-19. Measured with immunoSEQ multiplex PCR; TCRdb has only the in-frame clones, and not every one. The repertoire holds some 700,000 clones, about 90% seen once, with 0.2% to 0.3% in the top ten. The specimen sequenced was peripheral blood. The receptors were sampled from a woman in her late teens or twenties with acute or convalescent COVID-19.

This sequence joins TRBV3-1 (or the pseudogene TRBV3-2) and TRBJ2-7, with 8 bases fitting TRBD2. This CDR3 is 14 amino acids long. Germline CDR1 is LGHDT and CDR2 is YNNKEL (reference sequence). The V and J ends lost 4 bases and 12 bases, in that order; junction bases with no gene match: 14. CDR3 bases: TGTGCCAGCAGCCCCCGGTCTAGCGGGTCAGAGGGGTACTTC. It specifies CASSPRSSGSEGYF.

To note about this clone: This sample includes further DNA sequences coding for the same CDR3. The chain joins TRBV6-1 to TRBJ1-3; D is unresolved. Trimming took 0 bases from V and 4 from J, leaving 10 bases between them. Germline CDR1 reads MNHNS; CDR2 reads SASEGT. The CDR3 loop spans 15 amino acids. The CDR3 coding sequence is TGTGCCAGCAGTGAAGCTACGGGGAGCGGAAACACCATATATTTT. This gives the protein CASSEATGSGNTIYF.

The chain carries TRBV5-1 and TRBJ1-3; TRBD1 matches 7 bases. Germline loops: CDR1 SGHRS, CDR2 YFSETQ. V was clipped by 3 bases and J by 0 bases; unmatched bases: 6. This CDR3 contains 16 residues. In DNA, the CDR3 is TGCGCCAGCAGCTGGGGGGACAGCAACTCTGGAAACACCATATATTTT. It translates to CASSWGDSNSGNTIYF.

The chain couples TRBV5-6 to TRBJ2-2; D possibly corresponds to TRBD1 (6 bases). The V gene's germline CDR1 is SGHDT and CDR2 YYEEEE. The CDR3 runs 14 residues. Trimming removed 3 bases from V and 4 bases from J, with 10 bases in between. CDR3 residues: CASSWDMGTGELFF. The DNA of the CDR3 is TGTGCCAGCAGCTGGGACATGGGCACCGGGGAGCTGTTTTTT.

The chain employs TRBV9 and TRBJ2-7; TRBD2 agrees at 8 bases. V lost 3 bases to trimming and J lost 2 bases; unmatched junction nucleotides: 7. This CDR3 comprises 15 residues. Germline loops: CDR1 SGDLS, CDR2 YYNGEE. CDR3 in amino acids: CASSAYQTSAYEQYF. In DNA form, the CDR3 reads TGTGCCAGCAGCGCGTACCAGACTAGCGCCTACGAGCAGTACTTC.